The 2 T cell receptor beta chains below were found in one sample sequenced in a study of response to subunit inactivated influenza vaccine. TCRdb fed the RT-PCR reads into MiXCR, producing one record per CDR3 protein. The sample has a few hundred thousand distinct CDR3 sequences, roughly 7.6% seen once. The material was PBMCs from blood, obtained less than 30 months after vaccination. The receptors stem from a man aged 45 to 70 who received an inactivated influenza vaccine.

This clonotype has a handful of counts. This chain uses TRBV11-2 with TRBJ2-1, with D unresolved. V was trimmed by 0 bases and J by 0 bases, leaving 9 bases between them. The CDR3 runs to 16 residues. The germline CDR1 and CDR2 sequences are SGHAT and FQNNGV. This CDR3 is CASSLDRVSSYNEQFF. In DNA form, the CDR3 reads TGTGCCAGCAGCTTAGATCGGGTTTCCTCCTACAATGAGCAGTTCTTC.

This clonotype was observed at least ten times. The CDR3 reads CASSRHVGTEAFF. CDR3 sequence (DNA): TGTGCCAGCAGCCGACATGTGGGGACTGAAGCTTTCTTT. The chain uses TRBV6-2 or TRBV6-3 and TRBJ1-1; D not resolved. The V end lost 6 bases, the J end lost 5 bases, and 13 bases lay between the germline ends. Germline V gene sequence: CDR1 MNHEY, CDR2 SVGEGT. This CDR3 contains 13 residues.